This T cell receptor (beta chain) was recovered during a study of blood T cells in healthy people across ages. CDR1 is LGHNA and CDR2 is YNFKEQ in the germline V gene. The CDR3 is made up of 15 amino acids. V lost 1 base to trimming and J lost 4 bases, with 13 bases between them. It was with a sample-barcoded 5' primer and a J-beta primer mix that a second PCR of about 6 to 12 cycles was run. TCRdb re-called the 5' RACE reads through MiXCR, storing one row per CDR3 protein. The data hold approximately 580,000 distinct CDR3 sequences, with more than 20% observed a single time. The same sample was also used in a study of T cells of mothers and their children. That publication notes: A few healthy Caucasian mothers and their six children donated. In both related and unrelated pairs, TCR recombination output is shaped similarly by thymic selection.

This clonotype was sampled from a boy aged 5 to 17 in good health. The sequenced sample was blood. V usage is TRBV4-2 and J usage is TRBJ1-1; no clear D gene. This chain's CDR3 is CASSQGGAGSTEAFF. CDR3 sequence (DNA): TGTGCCAGCAGCCAAGGGGGAGCGGGGAGCACTGAAGCTTTCTTT.